The rows below give T cell receptor beta chains drawn from one sample of a study of cytomegalovirus exposure and HLA in healthy donors. TCRdb's table, derived via immunoSEQ multiplex PCR, lists solely in-frame clones and lacks some. The repertoire holds about 110,000 clones, with over 60% as singletons. What was sequenced was PBMCs. These receptors were collected from a woman aged 55-75 years in good health and CMV-seropositive. Each CDR3 is given with its conserved first and last residue. The D gene is left open where the match is weak. Clone size is shown for a subset of rows, as once, few, many or a class of expanded clone.

v_gene	d_gene	abundance	j_gene	CDR3aa
TRBV5-1	NA	few	TRBJ2-3	CASSLAGTDTQYF
TRBV25-1	TRBD2	once	TRBJ2-4	CASSPTGGGNIQYF
TRBV7-8	NA	NA	TRBJ2-2	CASSLTEFTGELFF
TRBV28	NA	NA	TRBJ1-2	CASSLGRGYTF
TRBV7-8	NA	NA	TRBJ1-1	CASAGSGTEAFF
TRBV18	TRBD2	once	TRBJ2-2	CASSPFSAGAGELFF
TRBV5-4	NA	once	TRBJ1-1	CASNLYDYTEAFF
TRBV7-9	NA	few	TRBJ2-7	CASRRGSSYEQYF
TRBV18	NA	few	TRBJ2-7	CASSPAKDYEQYF
TRBV6-1	NA	NA	TRBJ2-1	CATFPGTHLYNEQFF
TRBV5-3	NA	NA	TRBJ1-2	CARSFPRDIGYTF
TRBV6-5	NA	NA	TRBJ2-7	CASTLSGSLHYEQYF
TRBV6-5	NA	NA	TRBJ1-5	CASSYLGAHQPQHF
TRBV27	NA	once	TRBJ2-3	CASRRIKGGGVADTQYF
TRBV29-1	TRBD2	many	TRBJ2-1	CSVWGTSGSGNEQFF
TRBV14	NA	NA	TRBJ2-7	CASSQDGGGPAPGYEQYF
TRBV5-1	TRBD1	few	TRBJ2-3	CASSLGDRGADTQYF
TRBV6-1	TRBD1	NA	TRBJ1-4	CASFSDRGGREKLFF
TRBV6-6	TRBD1	NA	TRBJ1-5	CASSTYRGRNDQPQHF
TRBV7-2	TRBD1	NA	TRBJ2-2	CASSSGTGDSGELFF
TRBV29-1	TRBD2	NA	TRBJ2-2	CSTLADTGELFF
TRBV2	NA	NA	TRBJ2-5	CASSETSGQETQYF